This T cell receptor (beta chain) was profiled in a study of shared clonotypes between healthy human individuals (dated by TCRdb to about 2020). The study in broad terms: The cohort comprised a couple of women and a few men aged 18 to 49 years. Leukapheresis yielded between about 0.9 and 8.9 billion PBMCs per donor. The study deeply sequenced blood TCR repertoires of five healthy adults to estimate repertoire size and the extent of clonotype sharing between individuals. Libraries were prepared and TCR repertoires were sequenced by different laboratories using diverse techniques, in order to increase sequencing depth and limit assay-specific biases. For each donor, CD4 naive and CD4 memory were each given three plates, CD8 naive was given two plates, and CD8 memory was given one plate. Here is what the overall study found, with its caveats: Rarefaction of sorted-subset datasets indicated incomplete sequencing despite the large sequencing depth. Pairwise subsampling led to the expectation that sequencing depth would affect the degree of clonotype sharing among donors. Only blood was sampled, and tissue TCR repertoires likely differ from those in blood. Across a few donors, around 5.4% of naive CD4, more than 3% of naive CD8, approximately 2.5% of memory CD4, and over 0.35% of memory CD8 clonotypes were shared. Because the study included a small number of donors, the genetic and exposure-history diversity represented was limited. Naive subsets generally had larger estimated clonotype richness than memory subsets. Compared with non-shared clonotypes, the clonotypes found in all four sorted-subset donors had higher generation probabilities.

Donors were healthy HIV-negative adults with no recently reported acute infections or vaccinations. Every donor was a Caucasian adult living in Nashville, Tennessee, USA. CD4+ T cells were enriched by magnetic negative selection; naive cells were then positively selected on CD45RA, and the negative fraction formed the memory subset. Blood was collected by leukapheresis, and PBMCs were isolated by Ficoll-Histopaque density gradient centrifugation and then cryopreserved in liquid nitrogen vapor phase. Purity and quantity of every magnetically sorted T cell population were checked by analytical flow cytometry. From each sorted fraction, genomic DNA was isolated and quantified by UV absorbance on a Nanodrop 2000c. Using the deep immunoSEQ assay, TCR CDR3 regions were amplified from genomic DNA by multiplex PCR. Extracted genomic DNA from each cell subset was distributed evenly across all wells of several immunoSEQ 96-well plates, and each plate was treated as a replicate. For sorted subsets, approximately 190 ng of genomic DNA, equivalent to 30,000 or so T cell genomes, went into each replicate PCR. Purified libraries were quantified with a Qubit 3.0 fluorometer, sized on a Bioanalyzer 2100, and re-quantified with the KAPA Library Quantification kit. Every immunoSEQ 96-well plate was sequenced on a dedicated single-read 150-cycle Illumina NextSeq 550 flow cell. Under the source paper's analysis protocol: Because the immunoSEQ output held only junctional sequences and lacked quality scores, the filtering could not match the filtering applied to full-length reads. To assign V/J genes and CDR3, sequences were annotated against IMGT germline references using PyIR, a Python wrapper for IgBLAST v1.9. Reads with weak V/J assignments (E-value above 1e-6), missing CDR3, stop codons, out-of-frame junctions, or ambiguous translated residues were removed. V3J clonotypes were defined as sequences sharing an identical inferred V gene, J gene, and CDR3 amino acid sequence. Percentage overlap between repertoires was calculated by dividing the number of shared unique clonotypes by the size of the smaller repertoire. Repertoire richness was assessed with RTK rarefaction, the Chao1 estimator, and Recon v2.1 estimates of unobserved clonotypes. Generation probabilities were computed with OLGA for all TCRbeta clonotypes obtained by the gDNA method from several donors. TCRdb obtained this table from immuneACCESS and retained in-frame rearrangements with V and J assigned. These tables miss some clones; where compared with another copy, unresolved V genes account for less than half of the shortfall, and the remainder is unexplained. V, J and clone size are taken as reported in that table, and D and trimming were inferred from the DNA itself. The sample table lists over 850,000 clones, more than 75% of them with a count of one. 0.6% to 0.75% of the sample is in the top ten clones.

As for this clone: Its antigen specificity is not known. Base qualities are missing; no much larger clone stands one base away.

This clonotype was obtained from a man aged 18 to 30 in good health. Some clones in this sample may be carry-over from other donors' samples. The sequenced material came from memory CD4+ T cells from PBMCs. This specimen's cell subset or site label, per the study, means: CD45RA-negative fraction.

The CDR3 sequence is CASSPMGFPVAETQYF. The nucleotides are TGTGCCAGCAGCCCGATGGGGTTTCCGGTGGCTGAGACCCAGTACTTC. The rearranged segments are TRBV5-6 and TRBJ2-5; confidence is insufficient to name the D gene. Counted from cysteine to phenylalanine, this CDR3 has 16 amino acids. This entry keeps only the CDR3 DNA: 48 bases, framed from base 1. V loses 4 bases, J loses 5 bases, and the germline ends lie 21 bases apart. CDR1 and CDR2 (SGHDT, YYEEEE) derive from the germline V gene.